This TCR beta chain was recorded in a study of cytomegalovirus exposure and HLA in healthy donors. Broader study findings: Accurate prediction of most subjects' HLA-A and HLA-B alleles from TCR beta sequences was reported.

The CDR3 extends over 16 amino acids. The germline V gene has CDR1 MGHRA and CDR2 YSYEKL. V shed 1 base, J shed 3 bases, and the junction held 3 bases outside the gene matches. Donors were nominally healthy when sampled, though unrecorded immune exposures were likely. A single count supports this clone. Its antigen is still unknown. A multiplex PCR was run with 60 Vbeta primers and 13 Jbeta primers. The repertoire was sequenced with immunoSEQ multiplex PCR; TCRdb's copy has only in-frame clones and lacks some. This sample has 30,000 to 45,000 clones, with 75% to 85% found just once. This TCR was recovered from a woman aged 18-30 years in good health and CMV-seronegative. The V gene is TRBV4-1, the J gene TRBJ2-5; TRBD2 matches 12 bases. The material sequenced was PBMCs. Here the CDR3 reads CASSQGLAGVEETQYF. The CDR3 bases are TGCGCCAGCAGCCAAGGACTAGCGGGAGTCGAAGAGACCCAGTACTTC.